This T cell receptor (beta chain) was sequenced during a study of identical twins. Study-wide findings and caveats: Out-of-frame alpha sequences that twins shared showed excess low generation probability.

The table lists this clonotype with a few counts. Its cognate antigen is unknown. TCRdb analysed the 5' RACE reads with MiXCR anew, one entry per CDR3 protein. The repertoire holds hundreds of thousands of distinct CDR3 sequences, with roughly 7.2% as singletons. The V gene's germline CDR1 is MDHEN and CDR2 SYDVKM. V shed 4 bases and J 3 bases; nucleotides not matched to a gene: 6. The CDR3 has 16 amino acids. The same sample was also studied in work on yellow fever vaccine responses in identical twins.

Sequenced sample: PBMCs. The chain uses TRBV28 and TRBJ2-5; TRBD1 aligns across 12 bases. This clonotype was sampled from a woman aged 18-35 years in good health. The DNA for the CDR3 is TGTGCCAGCAGTTGGGGGACAGGGGGCTTTGAAGAGACCCAGTACTTC. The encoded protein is CASSWGTGGFEETQYF. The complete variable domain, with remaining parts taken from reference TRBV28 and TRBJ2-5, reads DVKVTQSSRYLVKRTGEKVFLECVQDMDHENMFWYRQDPGLGLRLIYFSYDVKMKEKGDIPEGYSVSREKKERFSLILESASTNQTSMYLCASSWGTGGFEETQYFGPGTRLLVL.